The TCR beta chain described here comes from a study of shared clonotypes between healthy human individuals. Broader study findings: The sole specimen, blood, was sampled, and tissue repertoires likely differ.

The CDR3 extends over 15 amino acids. The junction had 10 bases not matched to a gene; V was cut back by 7 bases and J by 5 bases. Germline CDR1 reads MDHEN; CDR2 reads SYDVKM. Measured with immunoSEQ multiplex PCR; TCRdb has only the in-frame clones, and not every one. The sample includes approximately 1.5 million clones, approximately 98.5% seen only once; the top ten take over 0.3%. To note about this clone: Its antigen remains unidentified.

The sequencing sample was made of naive CD4+ T cells sorted from blood. Subset given: CD45RA+ positively selected. This TCR came from a man aged 25 to 40 in good health. This rearrangement joins TRBV28 to TRBJ2-1, with 8 bases aligning to TRBD1. The CDR3: CASTWTGIPNNEQFF. CDR3 nucleotide sequence: TGTGCCAGCACCTGGACAGGGATCCCCAACAATGAGCAGTTCTTC.